Described below is a single T cell receptor (beta chain) sequence and its context. Its target is not known. This CDR3 is built from 13 residues. Trimming stripped 10 bases from V and 6 bases from J, with 19 bases between. Germline CDR1 and CDR2: MNHNY and SVGAGI (reference sequence). The data were produced by immunoSEQ multiplex PCR, yet TCRdb's version contains in-frame clones alone and is incomplete. Here the sample spans over 70,000 clones, 85% being singletons. This entry comes from a study of T cell responses to AZD1222 COVID-19 vaccine. Overall study findings and caveats: Clonal diversity was possibly underestimated; the donors were predominantly white British and more often female. Regions 160-218 and 743-854 dominated among vaccine-associated CD4 TCRs spanning spike. Two AZD1222 doses significantly raised spike-specific TCR breadth and depth over controls. Nearly half of spike-specific TCRs reportedly target unmutated variant regions.

This specimen was peripheral blood, taken on day 0 of AZD1222 vaccination. The chain has TRBV6-6 and TRBJ2-7; TRBD2 might be the D (7 bases). The source of this sequence is an adult in good health. The CDR3 loop is CATRGAGEGEQYF. The CDR3 coding sequence is TGTGCCACCCGGGGGGCGGGAGAAGGCGAGCAGTACTTC.